This TCR beta chain is drawn from a study of blood T cell repertoires in COVID-19. Sequenced by immunoSEQ multiplex PCR; TCRdb stores in-frame clones only, minus some. Here the sample spans around 180,000 clones, around 83% being singletons. The CDR3 contains 15 residues. Germline loops: CDR1 MNHEY, CDR2 SMNVEV (reference sequence). V dropped 3 bases and J dropped 7; count of bases not matched to a gene: 9. The sequenced material came from peripheral blood. The clonotype originates from a human donor in a cohort sampled during active COVID-19. The chain employs TRBV27 and TRBJ1-5; TRBD1 agrees at 7 bases. CDR3: CASSLAIQGSQPQHF. The CDR3 DNA is TGTGCCAGCAGTTTGGCTATACAGGGGAGCCAGCCCCAGCATTTT.